These T cell receptor beta chains were read from a single sample in a study of beta chain features in type 1 diabetes. The table came from immunoSEQ multiplex PCR; TCRdb's copy has only in-frame clones and leaves some out. The sample records about 650,000 clones, 9.5% to 15% being singletons. Sequenced sample: naive CD4+ T cells from blood. These receptors all stem from a man in his thirties or forties with type 1 diabetes. Both conserved end residues are part of each CDR3. The order of the fields is J gene, clone size, V gene, D gene, CDR3 DNA, CDR3 protein. A D gene is named only where the DNA matches it firmly. The listing skips clone size in some rows; elsewhere it reads once, few, many or a size class.

J: TRBJ2-2
size: NA
V: TRBV18
D: NA
DNA: TGTGCCAGCTCACCAAGGGACACCAACACCGGGGAGCTGTTTTTT
CDR3: CASSPRDTNTGELFF

J: TRBJ1-3
size: NA
V: TRBV5-1
D: TRBD1
DNA: TGCGCCAGCAAAATGGATTTATGGGACAGCTCTGGAAACACCATATATTTT
CDR3: CASKMDLWDSSGNTIYF

J: TRBJ2-1
size: NA
V: TRBV11-2
D: NA
DNA: TGTGCCAGCAGCTTAAAGGGCGGAGGGTTAAATGAGCAGTTCTTC
CDR3: CASSLKGGGLNEQFF

J: TRBJ1-2
size: few
V: TRBV6-6
D: TRBD1
DNA: TGTGCCAGCAGTCCACCGACAGGGAACTATGGCTACACCTTC
CDR3: CASSPPTGNYGYTF

J: TRBJ1-1
size: few
V: TRBV7-9
D: NA
DNA: TGTGCCAGCAGTTATGGACAGCTGAACACTGAAGCTTTCTTT
CDR3: CASSYGQLNTEAFF

J: TRBJ1-2
size: few
V: TRBV4-3
D: NA
DNA: TGCGCCAGCAGCTGGGCAGGGCCTAACTATGGCTACACCTTC
CDR3: CASSWAGPNYGYTF

J: TRBJ2-7
size: NA
V: TRBV14
D: TRBD1
DNA: TGTGCCAGCAGCCAGACAGGGGGCTCGGCCGAGCAGTACTTC
CDR3: CASSQTGGSAEQYF

J: TRBJ2-3
size: NA
V: TRBV7-2
D: TRBD2
DNA: TGTGCCAGCAGCTTTAGCGGGGGAAACACAGATACGCAGTATTTT
CDR3: CASSFSGGNTDTQYF

J: TRBJ1-2
size: NA
V: TRBV30
D: NA
DNA: TGTGCCTGGAGTGACACACGGACCAACTATGGCTACACCTTC
CDR3: CAWSDTRTNYGYTF

J: TRBJ2-2
size: few
V: TRBV15
D: TRBD1
DNA: TGTGCCACCAGCAGGCCGGGACAGGGAGCCGGGGAGCTGTTTTTT
CDR3: CATSRPGQGAGELFF

J: TRBJ1-4
size: NA
V: TRBV7-9
D: NA
DNA: TGTGCCAGCAGCTCCAGGGACGGATATAATGAAAAACTGTTTTTT
CDR3: CASSSRDGYNEKLFF

J: TRBJ1-4
size: few
V: TRBV11-2
D: NA
DNA: TGTGCCAGCAGCTTGGCAGGTGCTTCGGGAAATGAAAAACTGTTTTTT
CDR3: CASSLAGASGNEKLFF

J: TRBJ2-1
size: few
V: TRBV29-1
D: NA
DNA: TGCAGCGTTGATTTGGCCAAAAGGAGTGAGCAGTTCTTC
CDR3: CSVDLAKRSEQFF

J: TRBJ1-4
size: NA
V: TRBV2
D: NA
DNA: TGTGCCAGCACTTATGGAAGGGATGAAAAACTGTTTTTT
CDR3: CASTYGRDEKLFF

J: TRBJ2-5
size: NA
V: TRBV4-3
D: TRBD2
DNA: TGCGCCAGCAGCCAAGATAGGACTAGCGGCAAGGAGACCCAGTACTTC
CDR3: CASSQDRTSGKETQYF

J: TRBJ2-3
size: few
V: TRBV15
D: NA
DNA: TGTGCCACCAGCAGGGTCCCGACGAACGTTGTAGTAAATACGCAGTATTTT
CDR3: CATSRVPTNVVVNTQYF

J: TRBJ1-5
size: NA
V: TRBV27
D: TRBD1
DNA: TGTGCCAGCAGTCCGACAGGGGGTCAGCCCCAGCATTTT
CDR3: CASSPTGGQPQHF

J: TRBJ2-2
size: NA
V: TRBV7-2
D: TRBD1
DNA: TGTGCCAGCAGCAGTCGCAGGGGGCCGGGTACCGGGGAGCTGTTTTTT
CDR3: CASSSRRGPGTGELFF

J: TRBJ2-3
size: NA
V: TRBV6-1
D: NA
DNA: TGTGCCAGCTCGACAGGACGGCTGGGAGATACGCAGTATTTT
CDR3: CASSTGRLGDTQYF

J: TRBJ1-1
size: NA
V: TRBV7-3
D: NA
DNA: TGTGCCAGTAAACAGGGAGAGAACACTGAAGCTTTCTTT
CDR3: CASKQGENTEAFF

J: TRBJ2-2
size: few
V: TRBV6-5
D: NA
DNA: TGTGCCAGCAGTTCCTACCGGGTACCCGGGGAGCTGTTTTTT
CDR3: CASSSYRVPGELFF

J: TRBJ2-4
size: few
V: TRBV5-6
D: TRBD2
DNA: TGTGCCAGCAGCTCGGGACTAGCGGGGGGCCGTCAGTACTTC
CDR3: CASSSGLAGGRQYF

J: TRBJ2-5
size: NA
V: TRBV5-1
D: NA
DNA: TGCGCCAGCAGCTTAGGAGGGGGGGCCGAAGAGACCCAGTACTTC
CDR3: CASSLGGGAEETQYF

J: TRBJ2-6
size: few
V: TRBV4-3
D: TRBD2
DNA: TGCGCCAGCAGCCCCTCTTACGGGGGGGCTGGGGCCAACGTCCTGACTTTC
CDR3: CASSPSYGGAGANVLTF

J: TRBJ2-1
size: few
V: TRBV4-3
D: NA
DNA: TGCGCCAGCAGCCAAGATCCTCCCAGAAGCCACAATGAGCAGTTCTTC
CDR3: CASSQDPPRSHNEQFF

J: TRBJ2-5
size: NA
V: TRBV7-2
D: NA
DNA: TGTGCCAGCAGCTCTGACAGAACTCAAGAGACCCAGTACTTC
CDR3: CASSSDRTQETQYF

J: TRBJ2-7
size: NA
V: TRBV29-1
D: NA
DNA: TGCAGCGTTGTTGGCGGTGGGCGATACGAGCAGTACTTC
CDR3: CSVVGGGRYEQYF

J: TRBJ1-2
size: NA
V: TRBV14
D: NA
DNA: TGTGCCAGCAGCCAAGATCGGGCCGGTTATAACTATGGCTACACCTTC
CDR3: CASSQDRAGYNYGYTF

J: TRBJ2-3
size: NA
V: TRBV6-5
D: NA
DNA: TGTGCCAGCAGCTCCCTCTACACCGATACGCAGTATTTT
CDR3: CASSSLYTDTQYF

J: TRBJ2-1
size: few
V: TRBV7-9
D: TRBD2
DNA: TGTGCCAGCAGCACGTGGACTAGCGGGGGCCGTTACGGGCAGTTCTTC
CDR3: CASSTWTSGGRYGQFF

J: TRBJ2-5
size: few
V: TRBV27
D: NA
DNA: TGTGCCAGCAGTTTAGAGGCACAGGGGAGGGGGACCCAGTACTTC
CDR3: CASSLEAQGRGTQYF

J: TRBJ1-4
size: NA
V: TRBV30
D: NA
DNA: TGTGCCTGGAGTGAACAGGGAGGTGAAAAACTGTTTTTT
CDR3: CAWSEQGGEKLFF

J: TRBJ1-2
size: few
V: TRBV7-9
D: TRBD1
DNA: TGTGCCAGCAGCCTAGACAGGGCCTATGGCTACACCTTC
CDR3: CASSLDRAYGYTF

J: TRBJ1-6
size: few
V: TRBV30
D: NA
DNA: TGTGCCTGGAGTGGACGAGGGACTAACCGCGGGTCCAATTCACCCCTCCACTTT
CDR3: CAWSGRGTNRGSNSPLHF

J: TRBJ2-1
size: few
V: TRBV5-6
D: TRBD1
DNA: TGTGCCAGCAGCTTGGTTGGGACAGCCACATACAATGAGCAGTTCTTC
CDR3: CASSLVGTATYNEQFF

J: TRBJ1-4
size: NA
V: TRBV7-9
D: TRBD1
DNA: TGTGCCAGCAGGGACAGGGGGCTCGCTAATGAAAAACTGTTTTTT
CDR3: CASRDRGLANEKLFF

J: TRBJ1-2
size: few
V: TRBV6-6
D: TRBD1
DNA: TGTGCCAGCAGTCCCGGGACAGCTACGTATGGCTACACCTTC
CDR3: CASSPGTATYGYTF

J: TRBJ2-3
size: few
V: TRBV29-1
D: NA
DNA: TGCAGCGTTAAAGATCATACAGGGAGCACAGATACGCAGTATTTT
CDR3: CSVKDHTGSTDTQYF

J: TRBJ2-2
size: few
V: TRBV4-3
D: NA
DNA: TGCGCCAGCCGACCATCAGGGGTCGCCGGGGAGCTGTTTTTT
CDR3: CASRPSGVAGELFF

J: TRBJ1-2
size: NA
V: TRBV21-1
D: NA
DNA: TGTGCCAGCACCAGACAATACTTGGACGGAGACTATGGCTACACCTTC
CDR3: CASTRQYLDGDYGYTF

J: TRBJ1-2
size: NA
V: TRBV9
D: TRBD1
DNA: TGTGCCAGCAGCACAGACAGGGCCTATGGCTACACCTTC
CDR3: CASSTDRAYGYTF

J: TRBJ2-5
size: NA
V: TRBV18
D: NA
DNA: TGTGCCAGCTCTCAAACTGGAGGGAGCGGAGAGACCCAGTACTTC
CDR3: CASSQTGGSGETQYF

J: TRBJ2-7
size: few
V: TRBV5-6
D: NA
DNA: TGTGCCAGCAGCCGGGGACGGCCCTACGAGCAGTACTTC
CDR3: CASSRGRPYEQYF

J: TRBJ2-7
size: few
V: TRBV7-8
D: NA
DNA: TGTGCCAGCAGCTTAGCAGAACCGATTCCCTCCTACGAGCAGTACTTC
CDR3: CASSLAEPIPSYEQYF

J: TRBJ2-1
size: NA
V: TRBV10-3
D: NA
DNA: TGTGCCATCAGTGAACGGACGGGATCCTACAATGAGCAGTTCTTC
CDR3: CAISERTGSYNEQFF

J: TRBJ2-3
size: NA
V: TRBV5-1
D: NA
DNA: TGCGCCAGCAGCCTCAACCCGGGGGGCGCGGGAGATACGCAGTATTTT
CDR3: CASSLNPGGAGDTQYF

J: TRBJ2-5
size: few
V: TRBV11-3
D: NA
DNA: TGTGCCAGCAGCTTAGCCGGCCTCGGACACAGGACGGGAGAGACCCAGTACTTC
CDR3: CASSLAGLGHRTGETQYF

J: TRBJ2-7
size: few
V: TRBV7-2
D: TRBD1
DNA: TGTGCCAGCAGCTTAGAGGCGTTTAGGACAGGGCCTCGCTACGAGCAGTACTTC
CDR3: CASSLEAFRTGPRYEQYF

J: TRBJ1-5
size: NA
V: TRBV30
D: NA
DNA: TGTGCCTGGAGTCACCTAAGGGGAAATCAGCCCCAGCATTTT
CDR3: CAWSHLRGNQPQHF

J: TRBJ1-1
size: few
V: TRBV11-3
D: NA
DNA: TGTGCCAGCAGCTTATCTTACACTGAAGCTTTCTTT
CDR3: CASSLSYTEAFF

J: TRBJ2-1
size: few
V: TRBV4-3
D: NA
DNA: TGCGCCAGCAGCCAAGATGAGCGGACGGCAAGCGGGGAGCAGTTCTTC
CDR3: CASSQDERTASGEQFF

J: TRBJ1-2
size: NA
V: TRBV7-9
D: NA
DNA: TGTGCCAGCAGCTTTCCCCAGGGCGAGGCAAACTATGGCTACACCTTC
CDR3: CASSFPQGEANYGYTF

J: TRBJ1-2
size: few
V: TRBV7-8
D: TRBD1
DNA: TGTGCCAGCAGCAAGGGACAGGGGGACCGCTACACCTTC
CDR3: CASSKGQGDRYTF

J: TRBJ1-6
size: few
V: TRBV30
D: NA
DNA: TGTGCCTGGAGACGCGGGGGAAGCTCCTATAATTCACCCCTCCACTTT
CDR3: CAWRRGGSSYNSPLHF

J: TRBJ1-3
size: few
V: TRBV25-1
D: NA
DNA: TGTGCCAGCAGAGACGGCGGCTCTGGAAACACCATATATTTT
CDR3: CASRDGGSGNTIYF

J: TRBJ1-2
size: few
V: TRBV30
D: NA
DNA: TGTGCCTGGAGTGTCACCCTGGATGCTGGCTACACCTTC
CDR3: CAWSVTLDAGYTF

J: TRBJ1-5
size: NA
V: TRBV2
D: NA
DNA: TGTGCCAGCAGTGAAGCGACGACACCCCAGCATTTT
CDR3: CASSEATTPQHF